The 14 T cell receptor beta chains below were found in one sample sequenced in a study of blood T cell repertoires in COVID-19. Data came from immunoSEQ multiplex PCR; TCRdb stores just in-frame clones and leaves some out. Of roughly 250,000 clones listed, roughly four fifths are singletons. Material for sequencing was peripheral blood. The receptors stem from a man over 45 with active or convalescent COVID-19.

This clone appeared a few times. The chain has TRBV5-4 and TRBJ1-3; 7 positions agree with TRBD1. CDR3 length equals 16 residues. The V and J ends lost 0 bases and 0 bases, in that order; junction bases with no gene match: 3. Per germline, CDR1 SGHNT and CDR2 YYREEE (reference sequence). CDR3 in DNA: TGTGCCAGCAGCTTGGGGGGACAGCGCTCTGGAAACACCATATATTTT. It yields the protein CASSLGGQRSGNTIYF. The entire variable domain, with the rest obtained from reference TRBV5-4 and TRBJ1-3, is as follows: ETGVTQSPTHLIKTRGQQVTLRCSSQSGHNTVSWYQQALGQGPQFIFQYYREEENGRGNFPPRFSGLQFPNYSSELNVNALELDDSALYLCASSLGGQRSGNTIYFGEGSWLTVV.

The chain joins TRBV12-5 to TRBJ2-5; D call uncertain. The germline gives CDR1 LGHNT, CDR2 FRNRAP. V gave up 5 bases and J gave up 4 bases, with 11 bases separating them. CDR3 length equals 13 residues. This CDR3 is CASGPPDSETQYF. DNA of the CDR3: TGTGCTAGTGGTCCTCCAGATTCAGAGACCCAGTACTTC.

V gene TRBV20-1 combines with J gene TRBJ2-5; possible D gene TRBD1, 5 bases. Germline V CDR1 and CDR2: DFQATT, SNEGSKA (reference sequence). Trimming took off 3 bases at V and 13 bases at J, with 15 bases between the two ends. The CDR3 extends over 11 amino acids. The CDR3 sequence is CSARPQGIRYF. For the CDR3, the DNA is TGCAGTGCTAGGCCCCAGGGAATCCGGTACTTC.

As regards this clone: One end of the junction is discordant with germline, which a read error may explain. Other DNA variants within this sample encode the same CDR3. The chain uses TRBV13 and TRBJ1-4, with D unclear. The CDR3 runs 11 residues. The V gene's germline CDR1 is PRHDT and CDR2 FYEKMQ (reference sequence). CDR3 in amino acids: CASSSREKLFF. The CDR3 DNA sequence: TGCGCCAGCAGCTCACGGGAAAAACTGTTTTTT.

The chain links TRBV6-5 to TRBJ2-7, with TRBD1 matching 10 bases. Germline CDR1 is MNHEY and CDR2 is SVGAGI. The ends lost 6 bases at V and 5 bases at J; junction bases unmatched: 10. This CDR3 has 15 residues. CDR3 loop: CASRATGTGANEQYF. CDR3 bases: TGTGCCAGCAGAGCCACCGGGACAGGGGCCAACGAGCAGTACTTC.

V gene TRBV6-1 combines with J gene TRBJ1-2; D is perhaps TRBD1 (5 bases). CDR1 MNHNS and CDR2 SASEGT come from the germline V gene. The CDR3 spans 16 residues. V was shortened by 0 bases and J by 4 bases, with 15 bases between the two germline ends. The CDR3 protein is CASSEAGGSLTYGYTF. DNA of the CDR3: TGTGCCAGCAGTGAAGCGGGGGGGTCTCTAACCTATGGCTACACCTTC.

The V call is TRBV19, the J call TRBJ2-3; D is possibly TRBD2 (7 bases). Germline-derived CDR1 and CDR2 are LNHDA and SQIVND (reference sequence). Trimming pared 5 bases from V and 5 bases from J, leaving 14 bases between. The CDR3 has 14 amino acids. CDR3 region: CASSWSGGLDTQYF. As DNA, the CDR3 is TGTGCCAGTAGTTGGTCGGGGGGCCTAGATACGCAGTATTTT.

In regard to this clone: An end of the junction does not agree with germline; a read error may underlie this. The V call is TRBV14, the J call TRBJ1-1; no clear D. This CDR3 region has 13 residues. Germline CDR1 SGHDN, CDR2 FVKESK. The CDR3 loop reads CASSQIPGDVTEF. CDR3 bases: TGTGCCAGCAGCCAGATCCCGGGAGACGTGACCGAGTTT.

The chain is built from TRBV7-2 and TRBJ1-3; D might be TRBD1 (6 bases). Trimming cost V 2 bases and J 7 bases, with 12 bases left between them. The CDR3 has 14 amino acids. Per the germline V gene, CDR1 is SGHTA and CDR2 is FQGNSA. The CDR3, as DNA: TGTGCCAGCAGCTTATACAACCAGGGGAACACCATATATTTT. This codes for CASSLYNQGNTIYF.

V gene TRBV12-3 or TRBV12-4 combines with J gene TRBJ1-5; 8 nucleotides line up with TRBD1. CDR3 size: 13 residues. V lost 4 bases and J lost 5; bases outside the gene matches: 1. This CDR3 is CASSSGQDQPQHF. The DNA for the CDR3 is TGTGCCAGCAGTTCGGGACAGGATCAGCCCCAGCATTTT.

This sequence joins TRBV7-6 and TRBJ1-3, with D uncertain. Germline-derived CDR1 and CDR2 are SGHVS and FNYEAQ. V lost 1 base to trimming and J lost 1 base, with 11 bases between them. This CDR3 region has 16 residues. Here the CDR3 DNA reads TGTGCCAGCAGCTTAGTAGGTGACTTGTCTGGAAACACCATATATTTT. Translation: CASSLVGDLSGNTIYF.

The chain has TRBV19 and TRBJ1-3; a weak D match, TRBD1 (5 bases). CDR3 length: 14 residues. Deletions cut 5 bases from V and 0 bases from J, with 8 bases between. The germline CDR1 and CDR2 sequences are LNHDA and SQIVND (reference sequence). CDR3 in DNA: TGTGCCAGTAGTTTGACAGTCTCTGGAAACACCATATATTTT. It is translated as CASSLTVSGNTIYF. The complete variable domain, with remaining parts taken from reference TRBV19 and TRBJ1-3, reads DGGITQSPKYLFRKEGQNVTLSCEQNLNHDAMYWYRQDPGQGLRLIYYSQIVNDFQKGDIAEGYSVSREKKESFPLTVTSAQKNPTAFYLCASSLTVSGNTIYFGEGSWLTVV.

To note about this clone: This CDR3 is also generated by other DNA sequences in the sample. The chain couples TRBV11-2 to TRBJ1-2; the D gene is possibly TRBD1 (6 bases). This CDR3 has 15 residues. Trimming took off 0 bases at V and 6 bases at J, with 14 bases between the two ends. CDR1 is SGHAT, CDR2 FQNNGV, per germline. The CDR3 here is CASSLDRGGPDGYTF. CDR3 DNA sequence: TGTGCCAGCAGCTTAGATCGAGGGGGTCCGGATGGCTACACCTTC.

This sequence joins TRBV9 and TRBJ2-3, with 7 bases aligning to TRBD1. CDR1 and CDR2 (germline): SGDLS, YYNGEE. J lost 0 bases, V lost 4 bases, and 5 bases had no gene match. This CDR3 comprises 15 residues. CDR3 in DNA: TGTGCCAGCAGCAAAAACAGGGGAAGCACAGATACGCAGTATTTT. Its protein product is CASSKNRGSTDTQYF.